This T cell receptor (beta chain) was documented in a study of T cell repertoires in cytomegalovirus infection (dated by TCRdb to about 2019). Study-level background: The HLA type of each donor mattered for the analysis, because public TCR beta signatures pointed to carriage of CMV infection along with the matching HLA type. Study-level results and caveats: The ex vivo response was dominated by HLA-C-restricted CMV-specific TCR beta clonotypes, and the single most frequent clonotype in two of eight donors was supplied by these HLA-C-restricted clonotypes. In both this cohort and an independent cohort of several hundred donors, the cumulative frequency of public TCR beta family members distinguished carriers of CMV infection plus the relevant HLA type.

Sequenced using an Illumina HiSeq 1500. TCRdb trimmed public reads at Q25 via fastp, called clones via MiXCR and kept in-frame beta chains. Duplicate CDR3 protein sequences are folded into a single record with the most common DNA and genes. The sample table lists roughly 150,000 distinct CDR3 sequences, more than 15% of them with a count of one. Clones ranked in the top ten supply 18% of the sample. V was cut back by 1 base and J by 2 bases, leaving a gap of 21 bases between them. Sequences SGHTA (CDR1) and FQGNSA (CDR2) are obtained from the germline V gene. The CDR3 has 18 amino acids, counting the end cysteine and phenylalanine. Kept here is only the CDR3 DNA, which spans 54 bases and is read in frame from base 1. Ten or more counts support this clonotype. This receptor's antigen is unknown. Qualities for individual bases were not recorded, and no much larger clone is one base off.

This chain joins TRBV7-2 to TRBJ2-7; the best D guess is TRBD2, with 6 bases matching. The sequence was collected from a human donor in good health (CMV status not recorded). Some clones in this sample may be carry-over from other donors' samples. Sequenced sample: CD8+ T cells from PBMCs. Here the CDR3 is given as CASSLVFPAGPIAYEQYF. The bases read TGTGCCAGCAGCTTAGTTTTCCCAGCGGGCCCGATCGCCTACGAGCAGTACTTC.